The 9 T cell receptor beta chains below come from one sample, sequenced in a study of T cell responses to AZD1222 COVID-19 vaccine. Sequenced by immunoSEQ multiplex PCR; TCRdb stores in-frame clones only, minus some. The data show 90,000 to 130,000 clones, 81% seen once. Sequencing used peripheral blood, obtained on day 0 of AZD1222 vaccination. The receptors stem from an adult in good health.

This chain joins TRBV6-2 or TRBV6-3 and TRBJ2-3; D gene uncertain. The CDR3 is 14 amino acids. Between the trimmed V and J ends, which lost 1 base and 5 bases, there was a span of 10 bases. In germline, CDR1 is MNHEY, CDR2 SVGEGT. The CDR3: CASSYYFPLDTQYF. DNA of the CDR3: TGTGCCAGCAGTTACTACTTTCCCCTAGATACGCAGTATTTT.

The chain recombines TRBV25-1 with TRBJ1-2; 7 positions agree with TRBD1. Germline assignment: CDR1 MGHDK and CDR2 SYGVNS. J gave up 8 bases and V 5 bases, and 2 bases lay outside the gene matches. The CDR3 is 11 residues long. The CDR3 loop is CASSKGGGYTF. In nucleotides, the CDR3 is TGTGCCAGCAGTAAAGGGGGCGGCTACACCTTC.

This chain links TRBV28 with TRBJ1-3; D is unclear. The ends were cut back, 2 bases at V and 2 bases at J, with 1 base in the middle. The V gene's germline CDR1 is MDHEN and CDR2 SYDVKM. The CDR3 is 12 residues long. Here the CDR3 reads CASSLTGNTIYF. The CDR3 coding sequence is TGTGCCAGCAGTTTAACTGGAAACACCATATATTTT.

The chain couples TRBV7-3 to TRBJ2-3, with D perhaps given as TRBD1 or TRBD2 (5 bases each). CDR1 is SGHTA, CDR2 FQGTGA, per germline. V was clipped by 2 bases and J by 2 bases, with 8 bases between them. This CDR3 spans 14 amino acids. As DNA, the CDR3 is TGTGCCAGCAGCTTAGGGGGTACCACAGATACGCAGTATTTT. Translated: CASSLGGTTDTQYF.

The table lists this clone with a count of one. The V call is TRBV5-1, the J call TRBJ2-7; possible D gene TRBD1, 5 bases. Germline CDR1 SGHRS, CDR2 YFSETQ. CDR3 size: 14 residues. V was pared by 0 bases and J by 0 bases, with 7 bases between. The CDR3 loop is CASSLEGFSYEQYF. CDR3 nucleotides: TGCGCCAGCAGCTTGGAGGGGTTCTCCTACGAGCAGTACTTC.

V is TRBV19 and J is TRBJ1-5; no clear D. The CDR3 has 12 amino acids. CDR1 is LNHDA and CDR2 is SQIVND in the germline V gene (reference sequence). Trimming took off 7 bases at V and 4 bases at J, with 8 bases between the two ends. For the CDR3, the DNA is TGTGCCAGTAATCTTCCTAATCAGCCCCAGCATTTT. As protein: CASNLPNQPQHF.

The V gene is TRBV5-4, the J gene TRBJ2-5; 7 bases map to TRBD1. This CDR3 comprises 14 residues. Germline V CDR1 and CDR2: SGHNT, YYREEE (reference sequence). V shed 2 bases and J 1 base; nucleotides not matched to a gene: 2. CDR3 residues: CASSLGTAQETQYF. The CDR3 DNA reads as TGTGCCAGCAGCTTAGGGACAGCCCAAGAGACCCAGTACTTC.

CDR3 sequence (DNA): TGTGCCAGCAGTAAGGACAGGGGTGGTACCGGGGAGCTGTTTTTT. It codes for CASSKDRGGTGELFF. V gene TRBV27 combines with J gene TRBJ2-2; 9 bases are shared with TRBD1. Trimming took 5 bases from V and 5 from J; bases not matched to a gene: 6. The CDR3 covers 15 residues. In germline, CDR1 is MNHEY, CDR2 SMNVEV (reference sequence).

CDR3 in amino acids: CASIPRGQRRKPQHF. In DNA form, the CDR3 reads TGTGCCAGCATCCCAAGGGGACAGAGAAGGAAGCCCCAGCATTTT. The V gene is TRBV5-8, the J gene TRBJ1-5, with 7 bases that match TRBD1. The germline V gene encodes CDR1 SGHTS and CDR2 YDEGEE. This CDR3 is 15 amino acids long. V dropped 6 bases and J dropped 8; count of bases not matched to a gene: 14.